This entry lists 30 T cell receptor beta chains sequenced from one sample in a study of blood T cells in healthy people across ages. Sample-barcoded 5' priming and a J-beta primer mix drove a second PCR of 7 to 11 cycles. Each CDR3 protein is one row after TCRdb ran MiXCR on the 5' RACE reads. The sample contains 500,000 to 650,000 distinct CDR3 sequences, around 27% of which appear only once. The same data also went into a second study, on T cells of mothers and their children.

Input material: blood. The origin of the receptors is a boy younger than 10 in good health.

V and J are TRBV12-3 or TRBV12-4 and TRBJ1-4, with D tentatively TRBD1 (5 bases). This CDR3 has 17 amino acids. Trimming cost V 6 bases and J 6 bases, with 23 bases left between them. CDR3 nucleotide sequence: TGTGCCAGCAGCTCCCCTCTTCCCGGGGCTTTCTATGAAAAACTGTTTTTT. This encodes CASSSPLPGAFYEKLFF.

J is TRBJ2-5 and V is TRBV5-1, with D perhaps TRBD2 (6 bases). V lost 0 bases and J 5 bases, leaving 11 bases between the germline ends. The CDR3 runs to 14 residues. Germline V lookup: CDR1 SGHRS, CDR2 YFSETQ. CDR3 in amino acids: CASSLALGRETQYF. The CDR3 nucleotides read TGCGCCAGCAGCTTGGCCCTAGGGAGGGAGACCCAGTACTTC.

This clonotype was recorded a few times. The V call is TRBV25-1, the J call TRBJ2-1, with 8 bases fitting TRBD2. The end of the DNA is better explained by TRBJ2-7, so the J call may be wrong. Germline-derived CDR1 and CDR2 are MGHDK and SYGVNS. The CDR3 consists of 15 residues. The CDR3 DNA sequence: TGTGCCAGCAGTGAACGCGGGAGGCCAGGCTTCGAGCAGTACTTC. Translated, it gives CASSERGRPGFEQYF.

V gene TRBV14 combines with J gene TRBJ1-1; a weak D match, TRBD1 (6 bases). Trimming removed 1 base from V and 1 base from J, with 13 bases in between. Germline-derived CDR1 and CDR2 are SGHDN and FVKESK. The length of the CDR3 is 16 residues. CDR3 coding DNA: TGTGCCAGCAGCCAAGTACCCACAGGGTGGAACACTGAAGCTTTCTTT. It yields the protein CASSQVPTGWNTEAFF.

Many counts were recorded for this clonotype. This sequence joins TRBV12-5 and TRBJ2-7; unclear D gene. This CDR3 region has 13 residues. CDR1 is LGHNT and CDR2 is FRNRAP in the germline V gene. Trimming removed 1 base from V and 0 bases from J, with 4 bases in between. CDR3 bases: TGTGCTAGTGGTTTGGCCGGCTCCTACGAGCAGTACTTC. It specifies CASGLAGSYEQYF.

This clonotype was observed a handful of times. The chain recombines TRBV18 with TRBJ2-7; D is unresolved. The CDR3 totals 14 residues. V lost 1 base and J 3 bases, leaving 10 bases between the germline ends. The germline V gene has CDR1 KGHSH and CDR2 LQKENI. CDR3 coding DNA: TGTGCCAGCTCACCACATCAGGAAAGCTACGAGCAGTACTTC. This sequence encodes CASSPHQESYEQYF.

This clonotype was found a few times. The chain recombines TRBV12-3 or TRBV12-4 with TRBJ1-1; 10 nucleotides agree with TRBD1. The CDR3 is 14 amino acids. Losses at the gene ends were 5 bases for V and 4 bases for J; bases not matched to a gene: 4. The CDR3 nucleotides are TGTGCCAGCAGTCCGACAGGGGGCGGCACTGAAGCTTTCTTT. As protein: CASSPTGGGTEAFF.

The CDR3 loop reads CSAPGTSGPYNEQFF. CDR3 DNA: TGCAGTGCCCCGGGGACTAGCGGGCCGTACAATGAGCAGTTCTTC. This chain links TRBV20-1 with TRBJ2-1; 12 bases fit TRBD2. V trimming: 6 bases; J trimming: 4 bases; junction bases outside the gene matches: 7. This CDR3 comprises 15 residues. CDR1 and CDR2 from the germline V gene are DFQATT and SNEGSKA (reference sequence).

This sequence joins TRBV25-1 and TRBJ1-3, with TRBD1 matching 10 bases. The germline CDR1 and CDR2 sequences are MGHDK and SYGVNS. The CDR3 has 16 residues. With 4 bases clipped from V and 4 bases from J, the junction kept 7 bases outside the gene matches. The CDR3 region is CASSAPTGGFGNTIYF. In DNA form, the CDR3 reads TGTGCCAGCAGTGCCCCGACAGGGGGCTTCGGAAACACCATATATTTT.

This clonotype appeared a few times. The chain employs TRBV7-3 and TRBJ2-5; 7 positions agree with TRBD1. This CDR3 comprises 15 residues. Germline V gene lookup returns CDR1 SGHTA and CDR2 FQGTGA. Germline trimming cut 5 bases from V and 3 bases from J; bases unmatched to any gene: 9. The CDR3 DNA is TGTGCCAGCAGCCGAGGGACAGCTAGAAAAGAGACCCAGTACTTC. It translates to CASSRGTARKETQYF.

The chain is built from TRBV5-6 and TRBJ2-5; TRBD2 agrees at 13 bases. TRBJ2-7 explains the end of the DNA better; the J call may be wrong. This CDR3 is built from 15 residues. Germline CDR1 and CDR2: SGHDT and YYEEEE. CDR3 in DNA: TGTGCCAGCAGCTTCCCGGGACTAGCGGGGTACGAGCAGTACTTC. This translates into CASSFPGLAGYEQYF.

The chain joins TRBV7-2 to TRBJ1-2, with 7 bases fitting TRBD1. Germline CDR1 and CDR2: SGHTA and FQGNSA. The CDR3 has 14 amino acids. J was trimmed by 7 bases and V by 3 bases; bases with no gene match: 8. The CDR3 spells CASSFQEGAIGYTF. For the CDR3, the DNA is TGTGCCAGCAGCTTCCAGGAGGGGGCGATTGGCTACACCTTC.

The chain uses TRBV5-1 and TRBJ2-5; D perhaps matches TRBD2 (6 bases). Germline CDR1 and CDR2: SGHRS and YFSETQ. The CDR3 contains 13 residues. V lost 0 bases to trimming and J lost 5 bases, with 8 bases between them. The CDR3 nucleotides read TGCGCCAGCAGCTTGGAAGCGGGTGAGACCCAGTACTTC. Its translation: CASSLEAGETQYF. The whole variable domain, filled in from reference TRBV5-1 and TRBJ2-5, reads KAGVTQTPRYLIKTRGQQVTLSCSPISGHRSVSWYQQTPGQGLQFLFEYFSETQRNKGNFPGRFSGRQFSNSRSEMNVSTLELGDSALYLCASSLEAGETQYFGPGTRLLVL.

This clonotype was observed a handful of times. This chain joins TRBV28 and TRBJ2-5; D ambiguous. Germline CDR1 reads MDHEN; CDR2 reads SYDVKM. With 4 bases removed from V and 7 bases from J, the gap between germline ends came to 13 bases. The CDR3 spans 13 residues. CDR3 nucleotide sequence: TGTGCCAGCAGTTCGATAGATCTAGGGACCCAGTACTTC. It encodes CASSSIDLGTQYF.

As to this clonotype: At one end, the junction sequence differs from germline, possibly due to a read error. This chain connects TRBV9 to TRBJ2-3, with D perhaps TRBD1 or TRBD2 (5 bases each). This CDR3 has 14 amino acids. Germline assignment: CDR1 SGDLS and CDR2 YYNGEE. The CDR3 reads CAGSVRGGTDTQYF. CDR3 bases: TGTGCCGGCAGCGTAAGGGGAGGCACAGATACGCAGTATTTT.

The genes are TRBV30 and TRBJ2-7, with D hard to call. CDR1 and CDR2 from the germline V gene are GTSNPN and SVGIG (reference sequence). The CDR3 consists of 12 residues. Trimming left V 4 bases short and J 1 base short, with 8 bases between. The CDR3 DNA follows: TGTGCCTGGACAGATTTATCCTACGAGCAGTACTTC. It is translated as CAWTDLSYEQYF.

This clonotype was recorded a few times. The chain employs TRBV7-2 and TRBJ1-2; weak D call: TRBD1 (5 bases). The CDR3 has 15 amino acids. V was clipped by 2 bases and J by 6 bases, with 16 bases between them. Germline-derived CDR1 and CDR2 are SGHTA and FQGNSA. The CDR3 coding sequence is TGTGCCAGCAGCTTAACGTCGCCAGGGAGGAATGGCTACACCTTC. Its translation is CASSLTSPGRNGYTF. Full variable domain (remainder filled in from reference TRBV7-2 and TRBJ1-2): GAGVSQSPSNKVTEKGKDVELRCDPISGHTALYWYRQSLGQGLEFLIYFQGNSAPDKSGLPSDRFSAERTGGSVSTLTIQRTQQEDSAVYLCASSLTSPGRNGYTFGSGTRLTVV.

Only a few counts were recorded for this clonotype. This chain uses TRBV5-5 with TRBJ2-5; 7 bases match TRBD2. Germline CDR1 is SGHKS and CDR2 is YYEKEE (reference sequence). This CDR3 is 15 amino acids long. The ends lost 6 bases at V and 7 bases at J; junction bases unmatched: 15. Written as DNA, the CDR3 is TGTGCCAGCACCTGGGTTTCGGCGGGAGAGGGGACCCAGTACTTC. Translation: CASTWVSAGEGTQYF.

The genes are TRBV20-1 and TRBJ2-7; D not resolved. The germline V gene encodes CDR1 DFQATT and CDR2 SNEGSKA (reference sequence). The V end was cut by 1 base, the J end by 4 bases, with 8 bases between. The CDR3 runs 12 residues. The CDR3 reads CSARGQRYEQYF. The CDR3 bases are TGCAGTGCTAGAGGGCAGCGTTACGAGCAGTACTTC.

This chain joins TRBV12-5 and TRBJ1-5; D unclear. Germline V lookup: CDR1 LGHNT, CDR2 FRNRAP. The CDR3 is made up of 12 amino acids. V was shortened by 8 bases and J by 8 bases, with 13 bases between the two germline ends. The CDR3 DNA follows: TGTGCTAGTACTACACAAGAAAAGCCCCAGCATTTT. Amino acid sequence: CASTTQEKPQHF. The complete variable domain, with remaining parts taken from reference TRBV12-5 and TRBJ1-5, reads DARVTQTPRHKVTEMGQEVTMRCQPILGHNTVFWYRQTMMQGLELLAYFRNRAPLDDSGMPKDRFSAEMPDATLATLKIQPSEPRDSAVYFCASTTQEKPQHFGDGTRLSIL.

This clonotype was seen at least ten times. The rearrangement links TRBV7-6 to TRBJ2-5, with D possibly matching TRBD2 (6 bases). Judging by the DNA end, TRBJ2-7 fits better; the J call may be wrong. Germline V gene sequence: CDR1 SGHVS, CDR2 FNYEAQ. The CDR3 sequence is 15 residues long. The CDR3 region has the DNA TGTGCCAGCAGCTTAGAGTCGTCGGGAGCCTACGAGCAGTACTTC. This codes for CASSLESSGAYEQYF.

In this sample, this clonotype turned up once. The V and J genes are TRBV7-3 and TRBJ1-1, with no clear D. CDR1 SGHTA and CDR2 FQGTGA come from the germline V gene. V lost 2 bases and J 4 bases, leaving 8 bases between the germline ends. CDR3 length: 13 residues. The CDR3 is CASSLWRGTEAFF. In DNA form, the CDR3 reads TGTGCCAGCAGCTTATGGCGTGGCACTGAAGCTTTCTTT.

The chain combines TRBV12-3 or TRBV12-4 with TRBJ1-5, with D unresolved. The CDR3 runs to 13 residues. Trimming stripped 0 bases from V and 4 bases from J, with 4 bases between. The CDR3 loop reads CASSLARNQPQHF. CDR3 in DNA: TGTGCCAGCAGTTTAGCCCGTAATCAGCCCCAGCATTTT.

This clonotype was picked up a small number of times. This chain uses TRBV29-1 with TRBJ2-1; tentative D call: TRBD1 (7 bases). This CDR3 has 13 amino acids. The V end lost 7 bases, the J end lost 0 bases, and 10 bases lay between the germline ends. In germline, CDR1 is SQVTM, CDR2 ANQGSEA. The chain's CDR3 is CSAQGGSYNEQFF. As DNA, the CDR3 is TGCAGCGCTCAGGGGGGCTCCTACAATGAGCAGTTCTTC.

This clonotype was counted between two and nine times. The V call is TRBV18, the J call TRBJ2-5, with D possibly being TRBD1 (7 bases). The V end lost 3 bases, the J end lost 7 bases, and 21 bases lay between the germline ends. CDR3 length equals 16 residues. CDR1 and CDR2 from the germline V gene are KGHSH and LQKENI. CDR3 in DNA: TGTGCCAGCTCACCGACAGGAGGGGGCTCTCCCGGGACCCAGTACTTC. Encoded protein: CASSPTGGGSPGTQYF.

The J gene is TRBJ2-7, the V gene TRBV12-3 or TRBV12-4; D may correspond to TRBD1 or TRBD2 (5 bases each). The CDR3 contains 14 residues. V lost 5 bases to trimming and J lost 3 bases, with 14 bases between them. The CDR3 sequence is CASSIGTAHYEQYF. In DNA, the CDR3 is TGTGCCAGCAGTATCGGGACGGCCCACTACGAGCAGTACTTC.

This sequence joins TRBV19 and TRBJ2-2; 11 positions match TRBD1. CDR3 size: 16 residues. Germline CDR1 reads LNHDA; CDR2 reads SQIVND (reference sequence). V gave up 4 bases and J gave up 4 bases; unmatched junction bases: 5. The CDR3 nucleotides are TGTGCCAGTAGTACTGGACAGGGGGCGGGCACCGGGGAGCTGTTTTTT. This translates into CASSTGQGAGTGELFF.

This clonotype was counted once. The rearrangement uses TRBV2 and TRBJ1-5; no firm D call. Germline V gene sequence: CDR1 SNHLY, CDR2 FYNNEI. This CDR3 contains 15 residues. Between the trimmed V and J ends, which lost 3 bases and 0 bases, there was a span of 9 bases. CDR3 DNA sequence: TGTGCCAGCAGTGAGGCGGGATATAGCAATCAGCCCCAGCATTTT. Protein sequence: CASSEAGYSNQPQHF. Looking up the rest from reference TRBV2 and TRBJ1-5 gives the full variable domain: EPEVTQTPSHQVTQMGQEVILRCVPISNHLYFYWYRQILGQKVEFLVSFYNNEISEKSEIFDDQFSVERPDGSNFTLKIRSTKLEDSAMYFCASSEAGYSNQPQHFGDGTRLSIL.

This clonotype was counted a single time. The chain is built from TRBV20-1 and TRBJ2-1, with 11 nucleotides matching TRBD2. This CDR3 region has 18 residues. Per germline, CDR1 DFQATT and CDR2 SNEGSKA (reference sequence). The V and J ends lost 0 bases and 4 bases, in that order; junction bases with no gene match: 11. The CDR3 region is CSARDFRVTSGRYNEQFF. The CDR3 DNA is TGCAGTGCTAGAGATTTCCGGGTCACTAGCGGGAGATACAATGAGCAGTTCTTC.

This clonotype appeared a few times. The chain uses TRBV27 and TRBJ1-1; 7 positions agree with TRBD1. This CDR3 has 13 amino acids. After removal of 9 bases from V and 2 bases from J, the junction contained 6 bases not matched to a gene. CDR1 is MNHEY, CDR2 SMNVEV, per germline (reference sequence). The CDR3 region is CARKRGPNTEAFF. The CDR3 DNA is TGTGCCAGGAAGAGGGGGCCAAACACTGAAGCTTTCTTT.